The source of this T cell receptor beta chain is a study of Graves' ophthalmopathy and Graves' hyperthyroidism (dated by TCRdb to the late 2010s). Describing the broader study: Peripheral blood samples were taken at the time of initial diagnosis, before any treatment was given. TCR beta repertoire signatures were used to distinguish Graves' ophthalmopathy from Graves' hyperthyroidism and to predict progression to ophthalmopathy. In total, 135 blood samples were TCR-sequenced: roughly 45 ophthalmopathy, 75 hyperthyroidism and some 17 hyperthyroidism-to-ophthalmopathy patients. To explore V-J signatures distinguishing ophthalmopathy from hyperthyroidism, a discovery set of 100 patients (about 43 ophthalmopathy, over 55 stable hyperthyroidism) was enrolled. The independent validation cohort included about 20 hyperthyroidism patients plus 17 patients who later progressed from hyperthyroidism to ophthalmopathy. In about six hyperthyroidism patients, the T-cell repertoires found in thyroid tissue were compared with those found in blood. Following sampling, methimazole starting at 30 mg daily was administered to hyperthyroidism patients, and high-dose intravenous methylprednisolone was administered to ophthalmopathy patients.

Overall results and qualifications from the work: In validation, the model predicted ophthalmopathy progression with 70.59% sensitivity and approximately 75% specificity; roughly 11 predicted patients were CT-confirmed with GO in a median of about 6.2 months. In cross-validation, the 13-signature model distinguished ophthalmopathy from stable hyperthyroidism with around 86% sensitivity and about 81% specificity, while in the test set the corresponding values were roughly 80% and 75%. Most of the expanded thyroid clonotypes with a frequency above 0.001 were also detected in blood, and it was suggested that the thyroid immune response may be reflected by blood repertoires. Sample size was not statistically predetermined, and group allocation was not concealed from the investigators.

This clonotype occurred a few times. Its cognate antigen has yet to be identified. Base qualities are not recorded, but no much larger clone differs from it by a single base. For repertoire sequencing, TCR beta CDR3 regions were amplified from RNA transcripts. The first round was an RT-PCR using HTBI primers with the Qiagen OneStep RT-PCR kit, and this first round was followed by a second-round multiplex PCR, then size selection and purification. Sequencing of the libraries was carried out on an Illumina HiSeq2000 in paired-end mode with 100 bp reads. The study's processing was this. SOAPnuke was used to process the reads, throwing out any read that had adapters, had uncalled bases, had a mean Phred below 15, or lacked an exact constant-primer or identifier match. High-quality paired reads were merged with COPE v1.2.5. Each unique nucleotide sequence was treated as a clonotype, and MiTCR v1.1 was used to align the clonotypes to the IMGT TRB V, D and J references. Only V-J combinations with frequency above 0.0001 were analysed, covering about 99% of repertoires. For each V-J combination, a TCR clonal expansion and chaos score was defined as the ratio of F50 clonal expansion to chaos observed in the TCRdist matrix. Welch's t-statistics and random forest were used to narrow the features down to more than 10 V-J combinations, which were then fed into a naive Bayes classifier. The Morisita-Horn index was used to measure how similar the thyroid and blood repertoires were. TCRdb passed the public sequencing reads through fastp at Q25 and MiXCR, retaining productive beta sequences. All rows with the same CDR3 protein become a single entry with the most common DNA and genes. The V and J calls come from TCRdb's annotation, not from the publication. This sample gives almost 750,000 distinct CDR3 sequences in total; roughly 40% of them show up just once. The ten largest clones represent around 40% of the sample.

The junction shows trimming of 2 bases on V and 8 bases on J, plus 13 bases between the germline ends. Sequences SNHLY (CDR1) and FYNNEI (CDR2) are obtained from the germline V gene. From cysteine to phenylalanine, the CDR3 is 14 amino acids long. Only the CDR3 portion is preserved as DNA: 42 bases, with reading frame beginning at the first base. Patients with ophthalmopathy had moderately to severely active disease, with a Clinical Activity Score of 3 or more, a NOSPECS grade of 4 or more, and a disease duration of less than 3 months. Anyone with other autoimmune diseases, uncontrolled infections, pregnancy or lactation was excluded from the study. Diagnosis relied on clinical symptoms, serum thyroxine, TRAb, thyroid ultrasound and orbital computed tomography. PBMCs were isolated from 7.5 to 10 ml of fresh peripheral blood by Ficoll-Paque density gradient centrifugation. Trizol reagent was used to extract the total RNA, and its quality was then checked on an Agilent 2100 Bioanalyzer.

The sample was peripheral blood. The clonotype originates from an adult man with Graves' ophthalmopathy. This chain joins TRBV2 to TRBJ2-1; a tentative D match to TRBD2 spans 7 bases. At the DNA level, the sequence is TGTGCCAGCAGTGAAAGGCGGGGGCTAGATGAGCAGTTCTTC. The encoded protein is CASSERRGLDEQFF.